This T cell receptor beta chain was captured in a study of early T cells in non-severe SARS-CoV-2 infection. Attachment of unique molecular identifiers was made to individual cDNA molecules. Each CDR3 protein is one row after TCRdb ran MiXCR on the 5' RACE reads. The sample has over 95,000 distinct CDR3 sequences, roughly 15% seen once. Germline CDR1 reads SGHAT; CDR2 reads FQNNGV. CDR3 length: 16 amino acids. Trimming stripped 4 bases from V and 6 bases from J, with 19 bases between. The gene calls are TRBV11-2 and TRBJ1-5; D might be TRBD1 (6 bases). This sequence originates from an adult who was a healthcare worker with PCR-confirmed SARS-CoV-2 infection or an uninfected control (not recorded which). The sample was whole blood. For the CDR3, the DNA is TGTGCCAGCAGCTCGGGGACCGGGGGCGGGAGTCAGCCCCAGCATTTT. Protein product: CASSSGTGGGSQPQHF. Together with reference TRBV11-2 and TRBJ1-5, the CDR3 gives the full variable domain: EAGVAQSPRYKIIEKRQSVAFWCNPISGHATLYWYQQILGQGPKLLIQFQNNGVVDDSQLPKDRFSAERLKGVDSTLKIQPAKLEDSAVYLCASSSGTGGGSQPQHFGDGTRLSIL.